These 18 T cell receptor beta chains came from one sample sequenced in a study of Ad26.COV2.S vaccination and SARS-CoV-2 variants. Sequenced by immunoSEQ multiplex PCR; TCRdb stores in-frame clones only, minus some. The repertoire consists of hundreds of thousands of clones, with 85% to 90% occurring once and the leading ten covering under 6%. Treatment noted: 15 to 20 received Ad26.COV2.S at low or high dose, single or two shots; roughly five received placebo; per-sample allocation not given. Day 63 after the first injection of vaccine or placebo was the sampling time. Sequencing was performed on peripheral blood, taken in a trial of Ad26.COV2.S vaccine versus placebo. These receptor sequences come from a person aged 18-60 years who received the Ad26.COV2.S COVID-19 vaccine or a placebo.

In its sample, this clone was seen once. The chain employs TRBV2 and TRBJ1-1, with D maybe TRBD1 (5 bases). Deletions cut 8 bases from V and 0 bases from J, with 13 bases between. This CDR3 spans 14 amino acids. Germline V CDR1 and CDR2: SNHLY, FYNNEI. The CDR3 nucleotides read TGTGCCAGCCTAAAACAGGACTTGAACACTGAAGCTTTCTTT. Translation gives CASLKQDLNTEAFF.

The chain links TRBV5-6 to TRBJ2-1; a weak D match, TRBD1 (5 bases). CDR1 is SGHDT, CDR2 YYEEEE, per germline. The CDR3 loop spans 14 amino acids. The V and J ends lost 0 bases and 7 bases respectively, with 11 bases between them. CDR3 sequence reads: CASSLGTIPNEQFF. The CDR3 coding sequence is TGTGCCAGCAGCTTGGGGACAATCCCGAATGAGCAGTTCTTC.

This sequence joins TRBV18 and TRBJ1-3, with D hard to call. The CDR3 has 15 amino acids. V lost 4 bases to trimming and J lost 0 bases, with 10 bases between them. Looked up from germline, CDR1 is KGHSH and CDR2 is LQKENI. The CDR3 DNA follows: TGTGCCAGCTCACGAGGACCACCCTCTGGAAACACCATATATTTT. It encodes CASSRGPPSGNTIYF. The entire variable domain, with the rest obtained from reference TRBV18 and TRBJ1-3, is as follows: NAGVMQNPRHLVRRRGQEARLRCSPMKGHSHVYWYRQLPEEGLKFMVYLQKENIIDESGMPKERFSAEFPKEGPSILRIQQVVRGDSAAYFCASSRGPPSGNTIYFGEGSWLTVV.

In regard to this clone: A read error may produce the germline difference seen at one junction end. The genes are TRBV7-7 and TRBJ2-2; D gene ambiguous. This CDR3 spans 14 amino acids. Germline CDR1 SSHAT, CDR2 FNYEAQ (reference sequence). The CDR3 sequence is CASSLGLNTGELFF. The CDR3 bases are TGTGCTAGCAGCTTAGGGCTTAACACCGGGGAGCTGTTTTTT.

This sequence joins TRBV7-6 and TRBJ2-3; D may be TRBD1 (5 bases). The ends were cut back, 5 bases at V and 0 bases at J, with 27 bases in the middle. This CDR3 comprises 20 residues. The V gene's germline CDR1 is SGHVS and CDR2 FNYEAQ. The CDR3 loop reads CASSKPPEDTFPSSTDTQYF. In DNA form, the CDR3 reads TGTGCCAGCAGCAAACCTCCCGAGGACACTTTCCCCTCTAGCACAGATACGCAGTATTTT.

This clone has just a few counts. The genes are TRBV5-6 and TRBJ1-1; D not certain. Trimming left V 2 bases short and J 2 bases short, with 1 base between. The CDR3 is made up of 11 amino acids. Germline V gene data show CDR1 as SGHDT and CDR2 as YYEEEE. The CDR3 loop reads CASSFNTEAFF. CDR3 nucleotide sequence: TGTGCCAGCAGCTTTAACACTGAAGCTTTCTTT.

Comments on this clone: This sample includes further DNA sequences coding for the same CDR3. This chain links TRBV3-1 (or the pseudogene TRBV3-2) with TRBJ2-5; D unresolved. The CDR3 totals 11 residues. V lost 6 bases and J lost 2, with 4 bases in between. The germline CDR1 and CDR2 sequences are LGHDT and YNNKEL (reference sequence). CDR3 sequence: CASRIQETQYF. CDR3 DNA: TGTGCCAGCAGAATTCAAGAGACCCAGTACTTC.

V and J are TRBV25-1 and TRBJ2-7; 11 bases agree with TRBD1. V lost 3 bases to trimming and J lost 3 bases; unmatched junction nucleotides: 4. The germline V gene encodes CDR1 MGHDK and CDR2 SYGVNS. This CDR3 contains 15 residues. In nucleotides, the CDR3 is TGTGCCAGCAGTGACCCGGGACAGGGGGTCTACGAGCAGTACTTC. It specifies CASSDPGQGVYEQYF.

This clone was detected only a few times. V is TRBV4-3 and J is TRBJ1-2, with D possibly matching TRBD1 (6 bases). Trimming cost V 2 bases and J 7 bases, with 23 bases left between them. Germline V gene sequence: CDR1 LGHNA, CDR2 YSLEER. The CDR3 extends over 17 amino acids. As DNA, the CDR3 is TGCGCCAGCAGCCAATTTGTTTGGGCAGGGGAAGGAGGTGGCTACACCTTC. It yields the protein CASSQFVWAGEGGGYTF.

The V call is TRBV2, the J call TRBJ1-2; a possible D gene is TRBD1 (5 bases). The CDR3 has 15 residues. Germline V gives CDR1 SNHLY, CDR2 FYNNEI. V was trimmed by 0 bases and J by 4 bases, leaving 12 bases between them. CDR3: CASSEALTVAYGYTF. The CDR3 region has the DNA TGTGCCAGCAGTGAAGCCCTGACAGTCGCCTATGGCTACACCTTC.

The chain recombines TRBV5-1 with TRBJ1-2; possibly TRBD1 for D (5 bases). The CDR3 totals 12 residues. Germline V gives CDR1 SGHRS, CDR2 YFSETQ. The V and J ends lost 0 bases and 5 bases respectively, with 5 bases between them. The CDR3 loop reads CASSLAGYGYTF. Written as DNA, the CDR3 is TGCGCCAGCAGCTTGGCAGGGTATGGCTACACCTTC. Variable domain in full (rest from reference TRBV5-1 and TRBJ1-2): KAGVTQTPRYLIKTRGQQVTLSCSPISGHRSVSWYQQTPGQGLQFLFEYFSETQRNKGNFPGRFSGRQFSNSRSEMNVSTLELGDSALYLCASSLAGYGYTFGSGTRLTVV.

This clone is a singleton in its sample. The chain links TRBV9 to TRBJ1-2; D is uncertain. The CDR3 length is 16 residues. Germline CDR1 and CDR2: SGDLS and YYNGEE. The V gene lost 4 bases and the J gene lost 3 bases, with 19 bases spanning the gap. The chain's CDR3 is CASSHPTGSQDYGYTF. DNA of the CDR3: TGTGCCAGCAGCCACCCGACCGGGTCCCAGGACTATGGCTACACCTTC.

To note about this clone: Additional DNA sequences in this sample encode the identical CDR3. The chain links TRBV28 to TRBJ1-6, with no clear D. CDR1 is MDHEN and CDR2 is SYDVKM in the germline V gene. V gave up 7 bases and J gave up 0 bases, with 10 bases separating them. The CDR3 covers 15 residues. CDR3 in DNA: TGTGCCAGCATTCACACGAGCTCCTATAATTCACCCCTCCACTTT. It translates to CASIHTSSYNSPLHF.

This rearrangement joins TRBV28 to TRBJ1-5, with D tentatively TRBD1 (5 bases). Trimming took 5 bases from V and 1 from J, leaving 9 bases between them. Per the germline V gene, CDR1 is MDHEN and CDR2 is SYDVKM. CDR3 length: 14 amino acids. CDR3 bases: TGTGCCAGCAGTCCGGGGCACAGCAATCAGCCCCAGCATTTT. The encoded protein is CASSPGHSNQPQHF.

The genes are TRBV9 and TRBJ2-1, with 7 bases aligning to TRBD1. The J segment lost 1 base and the V segment lost 0 bases, leaving 10 bases of the junction unmatched. Germline V gives CDR1 SGDLS, CDR2 YYNGEE. This CDR3 has 18 amino acids. CDR3 sequence: CASSVALDRRNSYNEQFF. CDR3 bases: TGTGCCAGCAGCGTAGCCTTGGACAGGAGGAATTCCTACAATGAGCAGTTCTTC.

The rearrangement uses TRBV5-4 and TRBJ2-5, with a possible D match to TRBD1 (5 bases). Germline CDR1 reads SGHNT; CDR2 reads YYREEE (reference sequence). With 1 base removed from V and 3 bases from J, the gap between germline ends came to 10 bases. This CDR3 has 14 residues. In DNA form, the CDR3 reads TGTGCCAGCAGCTTGTGGCCGACAGAAGAGACCCAGTACTTC. Amino acid sequence: CASSLWPTEETQYF.

The chain uses TRBV18 and TRBJ1-1; D gene ambiguous. Germline V gene lookup returns CDR1 KGHSH and CDR2 LQKENI. V shed 3 bases and J shed 3 bases, with 14 bases lying between them. The CDR3 has 15 residues. The CDR3 nucleotides are TGTGCCAGCTCACCCGTTGGGGAGATGGACACTGAAGCTTTCTTT. The encoded protein is CASSPVGEMDTEAFF.

The chain couples TRBV6-5 to TRBJ2-1, with TRBD1 identical over 9 bases. The germline V gene encodes CDR1 MNHEY and CDR2 SVGAGI. CDR3 length equals 12 residues. Trimming removed 6 bases from V and 8 bases from J; junction bases left unmatched: 2. The CDR3 here is CASRGTGYEQFF. The CDR3 bases are TGTGCCAGCAGAGGGACAGGGTATGAGCAGTTCTTC.